A selection of T cell receptor beta chains follows, all from one sample in a study of lymphopenia after photon versus proton radiotherapy. TCRdb keeps only in-frame clones here, not all; method: immunoSEQ multiplex PCR. The table shows 150,000 to 200,000 clones, with less than 90% occurring only once. This specimen was peripheral blood, taken from a patient treated with photon-based radiotherapy. These receptor sequences come from a man aged 45 to 65 with gastric cancer. The conserved cysteine and the conserved F or W are not part of the CDR3 here.

v_gene	j_gene	CDR3aa
TRBV19	TRBJ2-7	ASGLAGTYEQY
TRBV6-5	TRBJ2-1	ASSYSGRDRGYEQF
TRBV18	TRBJ1-2	ASSEGDRGFLNYGYT
TRBV28	TRBJ2-7	ASRLRDSSYEQY
TRBV13	TRBJ2-3	ASSRRTATDTQY
TRBV5-1	TRBJ2-2	ASSLAGELF
TRBV7-9	TRBJ2-5	ASSLTGGPRETQY
TRBV4-1	TRBJ2-7	ASSQDRVSYRSHEQY
TRBV19	TRBJ2-3	ASSASSGSTDTQY
TRBV7-8	TRBJ2-1	ASSLAGGNNEQF
TRBV19	TRBJ1-5	ASRTLGTPSNQPQH
TRBV18	TRBJ2-7	ASSPPRIGSSYEQY
TRBV29-1	TRBJ2-1	SVGGLAGAPSSYNEQF
TRBV7-9	TRBJ2-7	ASSQGSYEQY
TRBV5-6	TRBJ2-3	ASSLGVGDTQY
TRBV5-4	TRBJ1-1	ASSEGGTEAF
TRBV19	TRBJ2-3	ASSIPGVTDTQY
TRBV10-3	TRBJ1-1	AISAGTEAF
TRBV5-6	TRBJ2-4	ASSSWRPENIQY
TRBV5-1	TRBJ2-1	ASSILAGGYNEQF
TRBV5-5	TRBJ1-2	ASSPSITGSYGYT
TRBV18	TRBJ1-1	ASSPISGGQGGTEAF
TRBV7-2	TRBJ1-5	ASTRGHQPQH
TRBV4-1	TRBJ2-5	ASSQGGSGKETQY
TRBV7-3	TRBJ2-3	ASSLSGGRAPDTQY
TRBV18	TRBJ2-7	ASSLSSGRAGEQY
TRBV2	TRBJ1-3	ASSEGGNTIY
TRBV19	TRBJ2-3	ATLMTGSTDTQY
TRBV25-1	TRBJ1-5	ASSDTTGVNQPQH
TRBV14	TRBJ2-3	ASSQSTFSGRNTDTQY
TRBV11-2	TRBJ2-3	ASSLDIRGASTDTQY
TRBV12-5	TRBJ2-1	ASGLYYTSTYNEQF
TRBV7-9	TRBJ2-7	ASSRVASGTYEQY
TRBV4-2	TRBJ2-5	ASSGSAGNQETQY
TRBV23-1	TRBJ2-7	ASSQASPPVANPSYEQY
TRBV6-1	TRBJ2-7	ASSTRAFYEQY
TRBV7-2	TRBJ2-2	ASSVLFSATGELF